The clone carrying this TCR beta chain was observed at least ten times. What it binds is not known. Trimming cost V 4 bases and J 10 bases, with 11 bases left between them. Germline loops: CDR1 SGHRS, CDR2 YFSETQ. CDR3 length: 11 residues. The sample comes from a study of T-cell reconstitution after alpha-beta-depleted transplantation in children. Study-wide results and limits: Surviving recipient T cells and thymic progenitors produced the high day-60 TCRbeta diversity seen in some patients. Reported findings indicate that, about two months after transplant, alpha-beta T cells came from several hundred expanded clones, which were derived from non-depleted graft cells. T cells produced anew were the main source of T-cell counts and diversity one year after transplant.

The TCRbeta library was prepared with unique molecular identifiers. TCRdb re-derived calls from the PCR reads in MiXCR, one entry per CDR3 protein. The sample lists about 150,000 distinct CDR3 sequences, roughly 10% seen once, with around 13% in the top ten. The sequence came from a boy under 10 years old with acute myeloid leukemia, due to receive a stem cell transplant. The J gene is TRBJ1-1, the V gene TRBV5-1; D may be TRBD1 (5 bases). The specimen was PBMCs, collected before TCRalphabeta/CD19-depleted stem cell transplant. The CDR3 nucleotides are TGCGCCAGCAGCGGAGGGGTAACAGCTTTCTTT. Its protein is CASSGGVTAFF.